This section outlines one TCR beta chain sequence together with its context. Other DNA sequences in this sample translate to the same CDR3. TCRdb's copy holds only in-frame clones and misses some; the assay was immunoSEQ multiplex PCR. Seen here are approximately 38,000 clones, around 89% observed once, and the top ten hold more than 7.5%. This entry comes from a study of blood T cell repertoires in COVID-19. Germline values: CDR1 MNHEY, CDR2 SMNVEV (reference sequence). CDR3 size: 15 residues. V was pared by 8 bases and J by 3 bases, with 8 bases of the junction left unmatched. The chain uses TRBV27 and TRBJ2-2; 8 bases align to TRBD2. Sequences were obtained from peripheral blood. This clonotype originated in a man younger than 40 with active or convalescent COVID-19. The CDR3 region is CASSRGDRDTGELFF. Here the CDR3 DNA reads TGTGCCAGCTCGCGGGGGGATCGCGACACCGGGGAGCTGTTTTTT.